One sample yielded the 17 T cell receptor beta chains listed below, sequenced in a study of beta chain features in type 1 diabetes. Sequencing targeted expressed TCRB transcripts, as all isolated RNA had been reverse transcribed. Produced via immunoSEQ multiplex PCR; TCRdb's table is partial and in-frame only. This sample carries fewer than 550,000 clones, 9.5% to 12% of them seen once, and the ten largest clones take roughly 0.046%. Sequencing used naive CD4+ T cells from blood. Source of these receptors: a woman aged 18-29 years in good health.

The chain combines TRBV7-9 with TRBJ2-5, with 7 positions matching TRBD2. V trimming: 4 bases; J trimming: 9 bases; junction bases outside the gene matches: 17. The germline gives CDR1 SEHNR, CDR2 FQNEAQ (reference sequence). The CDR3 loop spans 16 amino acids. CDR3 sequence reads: CASSYPGASEGRAQYF. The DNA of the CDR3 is TGTGCCAGCAGCTACCCCGGGGCCAGTGAGGGGAGGGCCCAGTACTTC.

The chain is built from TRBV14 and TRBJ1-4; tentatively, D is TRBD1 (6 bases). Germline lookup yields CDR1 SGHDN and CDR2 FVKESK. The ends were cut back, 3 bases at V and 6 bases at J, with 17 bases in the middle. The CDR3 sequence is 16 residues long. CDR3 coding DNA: TGTGCCAGCAGCCACCGAAGGGGGATTGGGCATGAAAAACTGTTTTTT. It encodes CASSHRRGIGHEKLFF.

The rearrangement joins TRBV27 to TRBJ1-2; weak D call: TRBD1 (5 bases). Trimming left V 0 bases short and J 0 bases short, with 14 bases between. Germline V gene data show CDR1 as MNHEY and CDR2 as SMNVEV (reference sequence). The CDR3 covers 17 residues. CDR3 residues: CASSLSLGDQANYGYTF. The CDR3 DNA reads TGTGCCAGCAGTTTATCGTTGGGGGACCAAGCTAACTATGGCTACACCTTC.

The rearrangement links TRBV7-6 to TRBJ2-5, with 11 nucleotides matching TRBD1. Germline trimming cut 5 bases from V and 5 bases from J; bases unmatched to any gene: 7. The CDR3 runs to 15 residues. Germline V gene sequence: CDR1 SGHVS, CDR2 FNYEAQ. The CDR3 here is CASSRPGTGGETQYF. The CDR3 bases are TGTGCCAGCAGCCGTCCCGGGACAGGGGGGGAGACCCAGTACTTC.

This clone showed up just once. The CDR3 here is CASSVIETQYF. The CDR3 DNA reads TGTGCCAGCAGCGTTATAGAGACCCAGTACTTC. The chain recombines TRBV7-2 with TRBJ2-5, with D hard to call. The CDR3 runs 11 residues. Between the trimmed V and J ends, which lost 5 bases and 4 bases, there was a span of 5 bases. Per germline, CDR1 SGHTA and CDR2 FQGNSA.

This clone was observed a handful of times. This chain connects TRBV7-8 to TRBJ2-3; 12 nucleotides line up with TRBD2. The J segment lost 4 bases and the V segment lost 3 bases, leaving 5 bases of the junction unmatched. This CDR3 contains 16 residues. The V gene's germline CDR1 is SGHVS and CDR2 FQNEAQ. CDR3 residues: CASSFRLAGASDTQYF. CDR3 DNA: TGTGCCAGCAGCTTTAGACTAGCGGGAGCATCAGATACGCAGTATTTT.

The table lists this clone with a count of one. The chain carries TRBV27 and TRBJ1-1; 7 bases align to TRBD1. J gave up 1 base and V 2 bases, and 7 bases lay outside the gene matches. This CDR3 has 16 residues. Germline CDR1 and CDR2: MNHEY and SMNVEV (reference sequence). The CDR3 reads CASSLVQGGKNTEAFF. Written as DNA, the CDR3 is TGTGCCAGCAGTTTAGTTCAGGGGGGGAAGAACACTGAAGCTTTCTTT.

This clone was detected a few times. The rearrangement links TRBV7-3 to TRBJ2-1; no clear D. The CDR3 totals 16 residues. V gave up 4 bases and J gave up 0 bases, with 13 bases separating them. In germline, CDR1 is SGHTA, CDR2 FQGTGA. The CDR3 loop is CASSYLGRSSYNEQFF. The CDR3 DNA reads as TGTGCCAGCAGCTACCTGGGCAGGAGCTCCTACAATGAGCAGTTCTTC.

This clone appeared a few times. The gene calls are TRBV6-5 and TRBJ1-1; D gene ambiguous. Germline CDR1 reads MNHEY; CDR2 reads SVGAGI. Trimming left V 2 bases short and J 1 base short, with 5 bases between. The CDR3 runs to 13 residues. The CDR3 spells CASSYDRNTEAFF. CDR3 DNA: TGTGCCAGCAGTTACGACCGGAACACTGAAGCTTTCTTT.

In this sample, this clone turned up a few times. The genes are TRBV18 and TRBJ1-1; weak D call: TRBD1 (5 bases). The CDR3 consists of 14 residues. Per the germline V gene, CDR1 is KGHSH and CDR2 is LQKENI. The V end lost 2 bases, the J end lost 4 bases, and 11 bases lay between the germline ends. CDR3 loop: CASSPNPRGTEAFF. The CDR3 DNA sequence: TGTGCCAGCTCACCAAATCCAAGGGGCACTGAAGCTTTCTTT.

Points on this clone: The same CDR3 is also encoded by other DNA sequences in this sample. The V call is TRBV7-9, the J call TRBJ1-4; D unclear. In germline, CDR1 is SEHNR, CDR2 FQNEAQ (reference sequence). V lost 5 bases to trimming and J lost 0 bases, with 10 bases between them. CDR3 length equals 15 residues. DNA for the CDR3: TGTGCCAGCAGCCTCACAGCTGCAACTAATGAAAAACTGTTTTTT. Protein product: CASSLTAATNEKLFF.

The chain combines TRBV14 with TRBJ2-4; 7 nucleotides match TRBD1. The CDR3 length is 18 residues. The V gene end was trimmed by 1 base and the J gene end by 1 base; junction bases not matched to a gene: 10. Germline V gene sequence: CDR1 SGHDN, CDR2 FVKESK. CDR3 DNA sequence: TGTGCCAGCAGCCAAGGCCCACAGGGGAAGGCGGCCAAAAACATTCAGTACTTC. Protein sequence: CASSQGPQGKAAKNIQYF. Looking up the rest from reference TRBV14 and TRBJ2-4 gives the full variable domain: EAGVTQFPSHSVIEKGQTVTLRCDPISGHDNLYWYRRVMGKEIKFLLHFVKESKQDESGMPNNRFLAERTGGTYSTLKVQPAELEDSGVYFCASSQGPQGKAAKNIQYFGAGTRLSVL.

CDR3 loop: CASSFQGGYEQYF. The CDR3 region has the DNA TGTGCCAGCAGCTTTCAAGGGGGCTACGAGCAGTACTTC. J is TRBJ2-7 and V is TRBV7-3; a possible D gene is TRBD1 (6 bases). Germline assignment: CDR1 SGHTA and CDR2 FQGTGA. This CDR3 is built from 13 residues. Trimming took off 3 bases at V and 3 bases at J, with 9 bases between the two ends.

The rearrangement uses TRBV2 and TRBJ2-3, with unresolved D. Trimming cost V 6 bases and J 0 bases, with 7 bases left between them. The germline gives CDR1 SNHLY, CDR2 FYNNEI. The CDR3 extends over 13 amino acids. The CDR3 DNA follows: TGTGCCAGCAGGATAGACAGCACAGATACGCAGTATTTT. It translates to CASRIDSTDTQYF.

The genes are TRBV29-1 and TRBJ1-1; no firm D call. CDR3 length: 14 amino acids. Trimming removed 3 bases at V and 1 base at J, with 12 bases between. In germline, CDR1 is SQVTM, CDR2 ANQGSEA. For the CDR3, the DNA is TGCAGCGTTGATTATGTACAGCCGAACACTGAAGCTTTCTTT. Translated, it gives CSVDYVQPNTEAFF.

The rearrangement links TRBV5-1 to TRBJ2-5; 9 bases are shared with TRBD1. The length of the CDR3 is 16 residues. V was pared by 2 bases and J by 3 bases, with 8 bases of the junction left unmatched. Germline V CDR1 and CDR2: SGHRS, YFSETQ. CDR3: CASSFPDRGGKETQYF. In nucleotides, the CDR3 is TGCGCCAGCAGCTTCCCCGACAGGGGGGGGAAAGAGACCCAGTACTTC.

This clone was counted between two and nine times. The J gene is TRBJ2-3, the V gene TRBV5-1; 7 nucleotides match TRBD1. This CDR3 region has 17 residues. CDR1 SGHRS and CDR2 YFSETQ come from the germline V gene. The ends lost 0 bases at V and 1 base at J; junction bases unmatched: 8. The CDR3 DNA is TGCGCCAGCAGCTTGGTTAGAGGGGGCGCGGGCACAGATACGCAGTATTTT. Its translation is CASSLVRGGAGTDTQYF.